This record looks at one T cell receptor (beta chain) sequence and its context. As yet, its antigen is unknown. V was clipped by 6 bases and J by 0 bases, with 8 bases between them. The CDR3 runs 14 residues. Germline V gene sequence: CDR1 MNHEY, CDR2 SVGAGI. The data stem from a study of T-cell memory formation after mild COVID-19. Study-level points and caveats: Second-wave clones reaching peak frequency on day 37 lacked confirmed SARS-CoV-2 specificity.

TCRdb reanalysed the 5' RACE reads using MiXCR and keeps one entry per CDR3 protein. The sample carries under 300,000 distinct CDR3 sequences, roughly 15% recorded once. This TCR came from a man between 18 and 29 years old who had mild COVID-19 (a few samples of this study predate the infection). Cell type and time point are not known. The source material was PBMCs or a T cell subset sorted from them (not recorded which). The chain carries TRBV6-5 and TRBJ2-2; D may be TRBD1 (6 bases). CDR3 in amino acids: CASSRQANTGELFF. The CDR3 DNA sequence: TGTGCCAGCAGCCGACAGGCGAACACCGGGGAGCTGTTTTTT.